This passage covers 16 T cell receptor beta chains from one sample sequenced in a study of T cell responses to AZD1222 COVID-19 vaccine. TCRdb's table, derived via immunoSEQ multiplex PCR, lists solely in-frame clones and lacks some. The data hold approximately 97,000 clones, with roughly nine tenths observed a single time. The specimen comprised peripheral blood, sampled on day 0 of AZD1222 vaccination. All receptors come from an adult in good health.

The J gene is TRBJ1-1, the V gene TRBV28, with D possibly being TRBD1 (5 bases). Trimming stripped 8 bases from V and 4 bases from J, with 14 bases between. The CDR3 runs to 13 residues. In germline, CDR1 is MDHEN, CDR2 SYDVKM. The DNA for the CDR3 is TGTGCCAGCTGCCCGGGCGGGGCCACTGAAGCTTTCTTT. This codes for CASCPGGATEAFF.

V is TRBV2 and J is TRBJ2-5; 12 positions match TRBD2. Germline CDR1 and CDR2: SNHLY and FYNNEI. The V and J ends lost 2 bases and 4 bases, in that order; junction bases with no gene match: 2. This CDR3 is 15 amino acids long. The CDR3 DNA reads TGTGCCAGCAGTGAACCACTAGCGGGAGGAGAGACCCAGTACTTC. Protein: CASSEPLAGGETQYF.

The V gene is TRBV27, the J gene TRBJ2-2, with TRBD2 as a possible D gene (7 bases). V lost 9 bases and J lost 2, with 16 bases in between. Germline-derived CDR1 and CDR2 are MNHEY and SMNVEV (reference sequence). This CDR3 contains 15 residues. CDR3 nucleotides: TGTGCCAGTAGGAGGGGGGGACGAAACACCGGGGAGCTGTTTTTT. As protein: CASRRGGRNTGELFF.

The CDR3 region has the DNA TGTGCCAGCGGGCAAACAGGTTACAATCAGCCCCAGCATTTT. As protein: CASGQTGYNQPQHF. The chain is built from TRBV27 and TRBJ1-5, with D perhaps TRBD1 (5 bases). Germline CDR1 is MNHEY and CDR2 is SMNVEV (reference sequence). The CDR3 has 14 residues. Trimming cost V 8 bases and J 3 bases, with 14 bases left between them.

This chain links TRBV4-3 with TRBJ2-3; 7 bases match TRBD1. V trimming: 4 bases; J trimming: 2 bases; junction bases outside the gene matches: 15. CDR1 and CDR2 (germline): LGHNA, YSLEER. The CDR3 sequence is 18 residues long. This CDR3 is CASSPRRGHGTATDTQYF. The DNA for the CDR3 is TGCGCCAGCAGCCCTCGAAGGGGTCACGGGACAGCCACAGATACGCAGTATTTT.

The chain employs TRBV6-5 and TRBJ1-5; no clear D gene. The CDR3 is 10 residues long. CDR1 is MNHEY, CDR2 SVGAGI, per germline. Trimming took off 10 bases at V and 7 bases at J, with 8 bases between the two ends. CDR3 residues: CAISRQPQHF. The CDR3 DNA is TGTGCCATCTCGAGGCAGCCCCAGCATTTT.

CDR3 in DNA: TGTGCCAGCAGCTTCGGAGCGGATCAGCCCCAGCATTTT. Amino acid sequence: CASSFGADQPQHF. The chain uses TRBV5-6 and TRBJ1-5; D gene uncertain. Trimming stripped 2 bases from V and 5 bases from J, with 8 bases between. Germline loops: CDR1 SGHDT, CDR2 YYEEEE. This CDR3 has 13 residues.

This chain connects TRBV10-1 to TRBJ2-5, with TRBD2 matching over 15 bases. J lost 5 bases, V lost 0 bases, and 1 base had no gene match. This CDR3 spans 16 amino acids. From germline, CDR1 is WNHNN and CDR2 SYGVQD (reference sequence). This CDR3 is CASSESGLAGGETQYF. Written as DNA, the CDR3 is TGCGCCAGCAGTGAGTCGGGACTAGCGGGAGGCGAGACCCAGTACTTC.

The chain is built from TRBV18 and TRBJ2-5, with 7 bases that match TRBD1. This CDR3 has 13 residues. V shed 6 bases and J 3 bases; nucleotides not matched to a gene: 4. The germline V gene encodes CDR1 KGHSH and CDR2 LQKENI. DNA of the CDR3: TGTGCCAGCTCCCTGGACAGGAAAGAGACCCAGTACTTC. Translated: CASSLDRKETQYF.

The V and J genes are TRBV28 and TRBJ2-7; 7 nucleotides match TRBD2. Trimming removed 2 bases from V and 4 bases from J; junction bases left unmatched: 5. This CDR3 has 14 residues. Germline V gene sequence: CDR1 MDHEN, CDR2 SYDVKM. CDR3 region: CASSLAGAAYEQYF. CDR3 DNA: TGTGCCAGCAGTTTAGCGGGAGCGGCGTACGAGCAGTACTTC.

CDR3: CASTLGGTEAFF. The DNA of the CDR3 is TGTGCCAGCACCCTAGGGGGCACTGAAGCTTTCTTT. V usage is TRBV6-5 and J usage is TRBJ1-1, with D possibly being TRBD1 (6 bases). This CDR3 is built from 12 residues. Germline V gives CDR1 MNHEY, CDR2 SVGAGI. V lost 7 bases and J 4 bases, leaving 10 bases between the germline ends.

The V and J genes are TRBV28 and TRBJ1-2; 9 nucleotides match TRBD1. The junction had 8 bases not matched to a gene; V was cut back by 5 bases and J by 4 bases. From germline, CDR1 is MDHEN and CDR2 SYDVKM. This CDR3 spans 15 amino acids. CDR3 sequence (DNA): TGTGCCAGCAGTACAGGACAGGGGCCATTCTATGGCTACACCTTC. Translating it yields CASSTGQGPFYGYTF.

This chain links TRBV2 with TRBJ1-1, with 7 bases identical to TRBD1. This CDR3 is 14 amino acids long. The V segment lost 6 bases and the J segment 4 bases; nucleotides outside the gene matches: 8. CDR1 SNHLY and CDR2 FYNNEI come from the germline V gene. The CDR3 here is CASSPQGYGTEAFF. The CDR3 DNA reads as TGTGCCAGCAGCCCACAGGGGTATGGCACTGAAGCTTTCTTT.

V is TRBV30 and J is TRBJ2-7; TRBD2 matches 7 bases. V trimming: 7 bases; J trimming: 2 bases; junction bases outside the gene matches: 5. Germline V CDR1 and CDR2: GTSNPN, SVGIG (reference sequence). This CDR3 spans 12 amino acids. The CDR3 nucleotides are TGTGCCTTGTGGACTAGGGCCTACGAGCAGTACTTC. It codes for CALWTRAYEQYF.

The chain is built from TRBV5-1 and TRBJ2-7; D call uncertain. The V and J ends lost 3 bases and 2 bases respectively, with 3 bases between them. Germline assignment: CDR1 SGHRS and CDR2 YFSETQ. This CDR3 has 11 amino acids. The CDR3 DNA sequence: TGCGCCAGCAGCTCCGCCTACGAGCAGTACTTC. Its translation is CASSSAYEQYF.

The genes are TRBV7-6 and TRBJ2-1; no clear D gene. Trimming took off 5 bases at V and 0 bases at J, with 8 bases between the two ends. This CDR3 contains 14 residues. CDR1 and CDR2 from the germline V gene are SGHVS and FNYEAQ. The CDR3 coding sequence is TGTGCCAGCAGCCCCCGAGCCTCCTACAATGAGCAGTTCTTC. Amino acids: CASSPRASYNEQFF.